This T cell receptor beta chain stems from a study of shared clonotypes between healthy human individuals. Concerning this clone: The target antigen is unknown.

Findings and caveats of the study: Sharing across four donors was highest in naive CD4 (approximately 5%) and lowest in memory CD8 (around 0.4%). Non-shared clonotypes had lower generation probabilities than clonotypes shared by all four sorted-subset donors.

For each subset, genomic DNA was distributed in equal portions over several immunoSEQ plates. Using immunoSEQ multiplex PCR, the repertoire was profiled, and TCRdb retains in-frame clones only, with some absent. This sample has roughly 2.6 million clones, with roughly 92% found just once. The CDR3 extends over 17 amino acids. Looked up from germline, CDR1 is SGHNT and CDR2 is YYREEE (reference sequence). Trimming stripped 2 bases from V and 10 bases from J, with 22 bases between. Healthy adults negative for HIV, lacking recent acute infections or vaccinations, served as donors. Sample: naive CD4+ T cells sorted from blood. Noted subset: CD45RA+ positively selected. This sequence originates from a man between 18 and 29 years old in good health. V usage is TRBV5-4 and J usage is TRBJ1-6, with D maybe TRBD1 (5 bases). The CDR3: CASSFGSTQGMGSPLHF. CDR3 coding DNA: TGTGCCAGCAGCTTTGGCTCAACGCAGGGTATGGGCTCACCCCTCCACTTT.